The source of this TCR beta chain is a study of OX40 agonist ivuxolimab in advanced cancers. Study-wide context: Every patient in dose escalation had hepatocellular carcinoma, melanoma, renal cell or head and neck cancer. Study-level results: Clonal expansion by week 6 occurred in CD4+ and CD8+ blood T cells (at 0.1 to 3.0 mg/kg). The work left the antigen specificity of expanded peripheral T cells undetermined.

Looked up from germline, CDR1 is SGHVS and CDR2 is FQNEAQ. The CDR3 has 12 residues. Notes on this clone: Its antigen remains unidentified. One junction end does not reproduce the germline sequence, and a read error may be involved.

Sequencing used immunoSEQ multiplex PCR; TCRdb keeps in-frame clones, though not all of them. This sample has roughly 80,000 clones, with approximately 79% found just once. The rearrangement uses TRBV7-8 and TRBJ2-1; TRBD2 might be the D (5 bases). The source material was CD4+ or CD8+ T cells sorted from blood, sampled in a trial of the OX40 agonist ivuxolimab. The origin of this receptor is an adult with an advanced solid tumor such as melanoma, head and neck, liver or kidney cancer. Here the CDR3 DNA reads TGTGCCAGCAGCCCACCAATGGACTCCGGAGTCTTC. Protein product: CASSPPMDSGVF.